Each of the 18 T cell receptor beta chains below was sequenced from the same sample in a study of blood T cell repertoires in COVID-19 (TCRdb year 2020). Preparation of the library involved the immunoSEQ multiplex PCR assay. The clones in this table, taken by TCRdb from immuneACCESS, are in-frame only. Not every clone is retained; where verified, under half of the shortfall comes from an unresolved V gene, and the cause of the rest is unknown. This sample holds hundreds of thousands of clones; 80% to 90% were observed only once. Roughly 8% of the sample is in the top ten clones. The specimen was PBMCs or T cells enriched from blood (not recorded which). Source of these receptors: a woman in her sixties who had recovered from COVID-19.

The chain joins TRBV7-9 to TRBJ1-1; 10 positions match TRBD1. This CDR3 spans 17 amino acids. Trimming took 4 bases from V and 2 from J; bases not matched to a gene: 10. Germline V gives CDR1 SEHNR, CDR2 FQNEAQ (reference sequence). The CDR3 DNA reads TGTGCCAGCAGCTCAACCGGGACAGGGGTAGGAAACACTGAAGCTTTCTTT. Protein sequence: CASSSTGTGVGNTEAFF.

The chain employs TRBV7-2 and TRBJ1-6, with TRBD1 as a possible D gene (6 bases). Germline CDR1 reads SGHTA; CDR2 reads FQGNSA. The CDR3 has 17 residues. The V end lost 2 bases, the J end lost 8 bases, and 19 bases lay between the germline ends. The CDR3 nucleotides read TGTGCCAGCAGCTTAAGGGGGGGGGCTCTCTCCCATTCACCCCTCCACTTT. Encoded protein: CASSLRGGALSHSPLHF.

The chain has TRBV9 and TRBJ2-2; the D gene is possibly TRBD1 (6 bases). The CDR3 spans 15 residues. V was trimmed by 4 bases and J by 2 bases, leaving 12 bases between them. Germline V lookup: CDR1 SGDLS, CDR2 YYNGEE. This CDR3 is CASSSWTANTGELFF. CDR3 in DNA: TGTGCCAGCAGCTCCTGGACAGCAAACACCGGGGAGCTGTTTTTT.

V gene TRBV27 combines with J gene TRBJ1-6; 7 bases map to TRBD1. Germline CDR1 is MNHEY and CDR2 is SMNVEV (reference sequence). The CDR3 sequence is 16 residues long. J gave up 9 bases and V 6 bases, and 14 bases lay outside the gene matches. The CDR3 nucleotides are TGTGCCAGCAGCAAATCGGCAGGGGGTATGGGTTCACCCCTCCACTTT. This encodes CASSKSAGGMGSPLHF.

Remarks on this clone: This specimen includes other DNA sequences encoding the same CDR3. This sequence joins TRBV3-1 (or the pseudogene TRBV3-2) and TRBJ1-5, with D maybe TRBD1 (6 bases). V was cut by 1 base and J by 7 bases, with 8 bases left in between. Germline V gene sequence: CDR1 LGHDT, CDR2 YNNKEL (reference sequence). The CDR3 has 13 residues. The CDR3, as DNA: TGTGCCAGCAGCCAAGGGGGGGGCCAGCCCCAGCATTTT. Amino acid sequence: CASSQGGGQPQHF.

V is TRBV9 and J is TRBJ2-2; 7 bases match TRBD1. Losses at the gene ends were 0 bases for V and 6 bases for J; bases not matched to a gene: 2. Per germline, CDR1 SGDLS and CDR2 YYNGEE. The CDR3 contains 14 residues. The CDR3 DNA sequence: TGTGCCAGCAGCGTAGCTACAGGGGCCGGGGAGCTGTTTTTT. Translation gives CASSVATGAGELFF.

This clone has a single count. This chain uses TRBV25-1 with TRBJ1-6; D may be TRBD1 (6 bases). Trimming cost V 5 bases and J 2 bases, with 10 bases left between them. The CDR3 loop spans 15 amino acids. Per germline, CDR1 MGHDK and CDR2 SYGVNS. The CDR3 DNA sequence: TGTGCCAGCAGTAGGGGGATCACCTATAATTCACCCCTCCACTTT. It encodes CASSRGITYNSPLHF.

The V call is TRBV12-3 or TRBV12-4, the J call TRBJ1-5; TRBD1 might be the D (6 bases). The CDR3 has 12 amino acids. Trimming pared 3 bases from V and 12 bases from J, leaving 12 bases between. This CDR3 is CASSFAGGGQHF. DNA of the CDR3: TGTGCCAGCAGTTTTGCGGGAGGGGGCCAGCATTTT.

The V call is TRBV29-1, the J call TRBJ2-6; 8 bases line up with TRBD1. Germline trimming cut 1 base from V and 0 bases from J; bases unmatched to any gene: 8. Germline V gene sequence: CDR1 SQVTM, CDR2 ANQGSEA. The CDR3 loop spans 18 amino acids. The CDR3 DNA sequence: TGCAGCGTTGAAGCGAGGGTAACAGGGGGCTCTGGGGCCAACGTCCTGACTTTC. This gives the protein CSVEARVTGGSGANVLTF.

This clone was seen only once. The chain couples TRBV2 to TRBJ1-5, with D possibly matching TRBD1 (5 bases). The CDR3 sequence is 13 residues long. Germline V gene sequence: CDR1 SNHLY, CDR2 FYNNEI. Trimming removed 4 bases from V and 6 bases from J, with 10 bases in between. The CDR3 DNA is TGTGCCAGCAGTGTGGACGGGGGTCAGCCCCAGCATTTT. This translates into CASSVDGGQPQHF.

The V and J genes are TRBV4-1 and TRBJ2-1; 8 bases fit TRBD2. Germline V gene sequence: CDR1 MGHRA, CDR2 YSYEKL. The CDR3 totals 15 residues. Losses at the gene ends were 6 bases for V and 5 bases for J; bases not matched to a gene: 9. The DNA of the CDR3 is TGCGCCAGCAGTCCCGGGAGGGGAGGTAACAATGAGCAGTTCTTC. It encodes CASSPGRGGNNEQFF.

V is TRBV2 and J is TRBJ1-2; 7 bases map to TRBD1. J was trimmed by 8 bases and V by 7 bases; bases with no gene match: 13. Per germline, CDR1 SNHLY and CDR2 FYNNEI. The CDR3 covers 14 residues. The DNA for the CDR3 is TGTGCCAGCACCAGAACTGGACAGGCTGGAGGCTACACCTTC. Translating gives CASTRTGQAGGYTF.

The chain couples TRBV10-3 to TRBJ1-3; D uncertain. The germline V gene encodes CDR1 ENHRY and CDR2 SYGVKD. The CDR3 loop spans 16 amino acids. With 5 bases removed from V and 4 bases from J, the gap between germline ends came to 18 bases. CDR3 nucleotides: TGTGCCATCAGTCCCATTGGGTGGAGGGAAGGAAACACCATATATTTT. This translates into CAISPIGWREGNTIYF.

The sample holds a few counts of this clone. CDR3 DNA sequence: TGTGCCACCAGCAGATGGGAAGACAGGGCAAATCAGCCCCAGCATTTT. Translation gives CATSRWEDRANQPQHF. J is TRBJ1-5 and V is TRBV15; 7 positions agree with TRBD1. The CDR3 extends over 16 amino acids. The ends lost 2 bases at V and 4 bases at J; junction bases unmatched: 8. Germline V gene sequence: CDR1 LNHNV, CDR2 YYDKDF (reference sequence).

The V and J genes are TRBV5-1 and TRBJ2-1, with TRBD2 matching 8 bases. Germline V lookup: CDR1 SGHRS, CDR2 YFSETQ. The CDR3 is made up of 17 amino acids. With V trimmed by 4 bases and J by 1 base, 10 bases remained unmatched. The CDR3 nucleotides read TGCGCCAGCAGCCTCAACGCCGGGACTAGGTCCTACAATGAGCAGTTCTTC. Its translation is CASSLNAGTRSYNEQFF.

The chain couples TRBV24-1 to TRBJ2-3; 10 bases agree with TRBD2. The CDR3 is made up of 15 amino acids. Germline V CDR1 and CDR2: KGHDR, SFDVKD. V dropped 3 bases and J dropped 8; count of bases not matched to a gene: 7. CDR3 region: CATSDPSGGIGTQYF. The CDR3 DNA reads TGTGCCACCAGTGATCCTAGCGGGGGTATTGGTACGCAGTATTTT.

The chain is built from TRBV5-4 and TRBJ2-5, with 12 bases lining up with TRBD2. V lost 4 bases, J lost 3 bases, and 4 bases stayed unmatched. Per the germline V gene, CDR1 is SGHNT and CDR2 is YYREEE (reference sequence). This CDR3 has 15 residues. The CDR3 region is CASSQRLAGEETQYF. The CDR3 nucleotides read TGTGCCAGCAGCCAAAGACTAGCGGGGGAAGAGACCCAGTACTTC.

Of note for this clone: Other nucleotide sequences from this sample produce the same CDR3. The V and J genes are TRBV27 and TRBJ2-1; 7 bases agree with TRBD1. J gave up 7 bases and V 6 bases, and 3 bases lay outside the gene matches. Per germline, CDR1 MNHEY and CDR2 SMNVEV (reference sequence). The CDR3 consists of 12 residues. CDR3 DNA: TGTGCCAGCAGCTTGACAGGGAATGAGCAGTTCTTC. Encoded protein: CASSLTGNEQFF.